A single sample gave rise to the 21 T cell receptor beta chains below, sequenced in a study of cytomegalovirus exposure and HLA in healthy donors (dated by TCRdb to about 2017). The library was obtained by the immunoSEQ multiplex PCR assay. TCRdb retrieved this table from immuneACCESS and kept in-frame rearrangements only. Not all clones are present; in checked studies, unresolved V genes account for under half, and no reason is known for the remainder. Within this sample are 100,000 to 150,000 clones, with around nine tenths of them counted one time only. The biggest ten clones account for 1.4% of the sample. Sequenced material: PBMCs. These receptors originate from a man aged 25-40 years in good health and CMV-seronegative.

The V gene is TRBV6-1, the J gene TRBJ2-7; 10 nucleotides agree with TRBD1. CDR1 is MNHNS and CDR2 is SASEGT in the germline V gene. The V segment lost 1 base and the J segment 2 bases; nucleotides outside the gene matches: 2. The CDR3 length is 15 residues. CDR3 loop: CASSEGTGGPYEQYF. CDR3 DNA: TGTGCCAGCAGTGAAGGGACAGGGGGTCCCTACGAGCAGTACTTC.

At least ten counts were recorded for this clone. J is TRBJ2-5 and V is TRBV7-3; TRBD2 matches 8 bases. In germline, CDR1 is SGHTA, CDR2 FQGTGA. This CDR3 is built from 14 residues. Germline trimming cut 2 bases from V and 5 bases from J; bases unmatched to any gene: 4. In nucleotides, the CDR3 is TGTGCCAGCAGCTTATCGGGAGGGGTCGAGACCCAGTACTTC. Amino acids: CASSLSGGVETQYF.

The rearrangement joins TRBV11-2 to TRBJ1-2; the D gene is possibly TRBD1 (5 bases). Germline lookup yields CDR1 SGHAT and CDR2 FQNNGV. V was cut by 5 bases and J by 1 base, with 8 bases left in between. This CDR3 is 13 amino acids long. CDR3: CASSTDSNYGYTF. As DNA, the CDR3 is TGTGCCAGCAGCACCGACAGTAACTATGGCTACACCTTC.

This clone was picked up a small number of times. The V and J genes are TRBV5-1 and TRBJ2-3; D possibly corresponds to TRBD1 (5 bases). The CDR3 sequence is 15 residues long. CDR1 is SGHRS and CDR2 is YFSETQ in the germline V gene. The V end was cut by 0 bases, the J end by 1 base, with 9 bases between. The CDR3, as DNA: TGCGCCAGCAGCTTGGATGGCAGGGGCACAGATACGCAGTATTTT. Amino acids: CASSLDGRGTDTQYF.

The chain links TRBV4-1 to TRBJ1-2; 9 bases are a match to TRBD1. Germline trimming cut 6 bases from V and 8 bases from J; bases unmatched to any gene: 13. The CDR3 has 15 amino acids. Germline CDR1 is MGHRA and CDR2 is YSYEKL. The CDR3 DNA reads as TGCGCCAGCAGTCAATACGCCGGGACAGGGTACGGCTACACCTTC. Translated, it gives CASSQYAGTGYGYTF.

The rearrangement links TRBV14 to TRBJ2-3, with no clear D. Germline-derived CDR1 and CDR2 are SGHDN and FVKESK. V lost 5 bases, J lost 3 bases, and 9 bases lay in between. This CDR3 comprises 13 residues. The CDR3 region has the DNA TGTGCCAGCAGCTCCCAAACTACAGATACGCAGTATTTT. This translates into CASSSQTTDTQYF.

This chain uses TRBV4-1 with TRBJ2-5; 12 bases are a match to TRBD2. The length of the CDR3 is 15 residues. The V segment lost 3 bases and the J segment 2 bases; nucleotides outside the gene matches: 1. Germline values: CDR1 MGHRA, CDR2 YSYEKL. Written as DNA, the CDR3 is TGCGCCAGCAGCCACGGACTAGCGGGACAAGAGACCCAGTACTTC. Translation gives CASSHGLAGQETQYF.

The chain carries TRBV27 and TRBJ2-7, with D tentatively TRBD2 (6 bases). The germline V and J ends were trimmed by 4 bases and 5 bases, with 18 bases remaining between them. Germline CDR1 reads MNHEY; CDR2 reads SMNVEV (reference sequence). This CDR3 spans 15 amino acids. The CDR3 protein is CASSSTGGLIDEQYF. The CDR3 nucleotides read TGTGCCAGCAGTTCAACCGGGGGACTCATCGACGAGCAGTACTTC.

This clone was detected only once. This chain joins TRBV4-1 and TRBJ2-7; no definite D call. Deletions cut 7 bases from V and 0 bases from J, with 16 bases between. Germline V gene lookup returns CDR1 MGHRA and CDR2 YSYEKL. The CDR3 length is 15 residues. The DNA for the CDR3 is TGCGCCAGCACCGAACGGTGGTCAAGCTCCTACGAGCAGTACTTC. It translates to CASTERWSSSYEQYF.

The chain combines TRBV6-6 with TRBJ2-2; TRBD1 matches 7 bases. The CDR3 totals 16 residues. Trimming at V came to 5 bases and at J to 0 bases, leaving 6 bases not matched to a gene. CDR1 is MNHNY and CDR2 is SVGAGI in the germline V gene (reference sequence). The CDR3 nucleotides are TGTGCCAGCAGTCTTCTAGGGGGCTCGAACACCGGGGAGCTGTTTTTT. It yields the protein CASSLLGGSNTGELFF.

The chain has TRBV2 and TRBJ1-2; no firm D call. Germline loops: CDR1 SNHLY, CDR2 FYNNEI. Trimming pared 3 bases from V and 8 bases from J, leaving 13 bases between. The CDR3 consists of 13 residues. CDR3 protein: CASSDRTASGYTF. CDR3 in DNA: TGTGCCAGCAGTGATAGGACGGCTAGCGGCTACACCTTC.

The V call is TRBV5-8, the J call TRBJ1-5; 7 bases agree with TRBD1. The CDR3 covers 15 residues. CDR1 is SGHTS, CDR2 YDEGEE, per germline. V dropped 1 base and J dropped 5; count of bases not matched to a gene: 6. Here the CDR3 DNA reads TGTGCCAGCAGCTTGAGGAACAGGGGCGATCAGCCCCAGCATTTT. Translating it yields CASSLRNRGDQPQHF.

The V call is TRBV9, the J call TRBJ2-7; 15 bases map to TRBD2. CDR3 length: 15 amino acids. Germline V CDR1 and CDR2: SGDLS, YYNGEE. J was trimmed by 10 bases and V by 3 bases; bases with no gene match: 8. The CDR3, as DNA: TGTGCCAGCAGCGAGTCCGGGACTAGCGGGAGGATTCAGTACTTC. Translating gives CASSESGTSGRIQYF.

Turning to this clone: The sample holds other DNA sequences that translate to the same CDR3. This chain links TRBV30 with TRBJ2-6, with 7 bases aligning to TRBD2. Trimming at V came to 0 bases and at J to 1 base, leaving 0 bases not matched to a gene. The CDR3 totals 15 residues. Germline lookup yields CDR1 GTSNPN and CDR2 SVGIG (reference sequence). CDR3 sequence (DNA): TGTGCCTGGAGTGTGGGAGGGTCTGGGGCCAACGTCCTGACTTTC. Residues: CAWSVGGSGANVLTF.

This clone was counted a few times. The CDR3 sequence is CASSFDRVKITF. The CDR3 bases are TGTGCCAGCAGTTTCGACAGGGTCAAGATCACCTTC. This chain uses TRBV27 with TRBJ1-2; 7 positions agree with TRBD1. The germline V gene encodes CDR1 MNHEY and CDR2 SMNVEV (reference sequence). V lost 3 bases and J lost 13; bases outside the gene matches: 8. The CDR3 covers 12 residues.

The rearrangement links TRBV11-2 to TRBJ1-2; D is perhaps TRBD1 (6 bases). The germline V gene has CDR1 SGHAT and CDR2 FQNNGV. V was clipped by 3 bases and J by 4 bases, with 21 bases between them. The CDR3 loop spans 17 amino acids. This chain's CDR3 is CASSLGGAGVMLYGYTF. Here the CDR3 DNA reads TGTGCCAGCAGCTTGGGAGGGGCAGGGGTTATGCTCTATGGCTACACCTTC.

The chain uses TRBV4-3 and TRBJ1-5, with D unclear. The germline V gene has CDR1 LGHNA and CDR2 YSLEER. The V end was cut by 0 bases, the J end by 0 bases, with 6 bases between. CDR3 size: 15 residues. CDR3 coding DNA: TGCGCCAGCAGCCAAGAGGCTCATAGCAATCAGCCCCAGCATTTT. Protein sequence: CASSQEAHSNQPQHF.

J is TRBJ1-1 and V is TRBV19; 7 bases are shared with TRBD1. The germline CDR1 and CDR2 sequences are LNHDA and SQIVND (reference sequence). CDR3 length: 14 residues. The V gene end was trimmed by 4 bases and the J gene end by 5 bases; junction bases not matched to a gene: 7. This CDR3 is CASSNRQGLTEAFF. In DNA form, the CDR3 reads TGTGCCAGTAGTAACCGACAGGGATTAACTGAAGCTTTCTTT.

The rearrangement links TRBV19 to TRBJ2-1; perhaps TRBD2 as D (5 bases). The CDR3 covers 14 residues. V was cut by 0 bases and J by 4 bases, with 7 bases left in between. Germline CDR1 and CDR2: LNHDA and SQIVND (reference sequence). The CDR3 protein is CASSIERAYNEQFF. CDR3 in DNA: TGTGCCAGTAGTATAGAGCGGGCGTACAATGAGCAGTTCTTC.

The chain combines TRBV2 with TRBJ1-2; possibly TRBD1 for D (5 bases). Germline V lookup: CDR1 SNHLY, CDR2 FYNNEI. This CDR3 has 14 amino acids. The ends were cut back, 4 bases at V and 6 bases at J, with 15 bases in the middle. The CDR3 region has the DNA TGTGCCAGCAGTGTAGGACACCTCATGGATGGCTACACCTTC. Its protein product is CASSVGHLMDGYTF.

DNA for the CDR3: TGTGCCAGCAGTCCTCAGACAGGATCTGGAAACACCATATATTTT. Translating gives CASSPQTGSGNTIYF. The chain joins TRBV6-5 to TRBJ1-3; a possible D gene is TRBD1 (6 bases). Per the germline V gene, CDR1 is MNHEY and CDR2 is SVGAGI. This CDR3 has 15 amino acids. The V gene lost 5 bases and the J gene lost 1 base, with 12 bases spanning the gap.